Listed below are T cell receptor beta chains from one sample, sequenced in a study of cytomegalovirus exposure and HLA in healthy donors. Sequencing was performed with immunoSEQ multiplex PCR; in TCRdb, only in-frame clones are kept and a portion is missing. This sample carries about 100,000 clones, roughly 71% of them seen once, and the ten largest clones take about 10%. The sequencing sample was made of PBMCs. Every receptor here comes from a man in his fifties or sixties in good health and CMV-seronegative. Both conserved end residues are trimmed from each CDR3. The D gene is left open where the match is weak.

V: TRBV18
D: TRBD2
J: TRBJ2-2
CDR3: ASSPRLSGRSGGELF

V: TRBV30
D: NA
J: TRBJ2-2
CDR3: AWRPGGSTGELF

V: TRBV6-1
D: TRBD2
J: TRBJ2-3
CDR3: ASKVGGNTDTQY

V: TRBV9
D: TRBD2
J: TRBJ2-1
CDR3: ASSLSGGSYNEQF

V: TRBV7-8
D: NA
J: TRBJ1-6
CDR3: ASSFRGGGVRSPLH

V: TRBV11-2
D: TRBD1
J: TRBJ2-3
CDR3: ASSLRGQGDTQY

V: TRBV19
D: NA
J: TRBJ2-7
CDR3: ASSIGGLSYEQY

V: TRBV4-3
D: NA
J: TRBJ1-2
CDR3: ASSQLREPYGYT

V: TRBV2
D: TRBD1
J: TRBJ1-6
CDR3: ASSQTGVNSPLH

V: TRBV29-1
D: NA
J: TRBJ1-1
CDR3: SVSTGNTEAF

V: TRBV14
D: TRBD2
J: TRBJ2-2
CDR3: ASSPNHLTSLTGELF

V: TRBV11-3
D: TRBD1
J: TRBJ2-1
CDR3: ASSWGGTGYNEQF

V: TRBV7-9
D: TRBD1
J: TRBJ1-2
CDR3: SSSSNQQGQGYT

V: TRBV7-6
D: TRBD2
J: TRBJ2-1
CDR3: ASSPLFVAGANNEQF

V: TRBV5-1
D: TRBD2
J: TRBJ2-5
CDR3: ASSFPQGAGVGKTQY

V: TRBV10-2
D: NA
J: TRBJ2-7
CDR3: ASTSGPYEQY

V: TRBV6-1
D: NA
J: TRBJ1-2
CDR3: ASSEKWTATYGYT

V: TRBV7-9
D: TRBD2
J: TRBJ2-5
CDR3: ASSRGLAEETQY

V: TRBV29-1
D: NA
J: TRBJ2-7
CDR3: SVGQTYEQY

V: TRBV4-1
D: NA
J: TRBJ1-5
CDR3: ASSPLRVAGYQPQH

V: TRBV28
D: NA
J: TRBJ1-1
CDR3: ASSSPRGGATEAF

V: TRBV5-1
D: NA
J: TRBJ2-5
CDR3: ASSLAQIQETQY

V: TRBV4-1
D: TRBD2
J: TRBJ2-3
CDR3: ASSYLLSSGAVGTQY

V: TRBV6-5
D: NA
J: TRBJ2-7
CDR3: ASTGIVGEQY

V: TRBV6-6
D: TRBD2
J: TRBJ2-7
CDR3: ASSGGTSGLYEQY

V: TRBV2
D: NA
J: TRBJ2-6
CDR3: VIEAPGANVLT

V: TRBV7-9
D: TRBD1
J: TRBJ2-5
CDR3: ASSLDRVPRETQY

V: TRBV7-9
D: NA
J: TRBJ1-4
CDR3: ASTSEGLREKLF

V: TRBV7-7
D: TRBD2
J: TRBJ2-5
CDR3: ASTPPAGGETQY

V: TRBV18
D: NA
J: TRBJ2-1
CDR3: ASSPPQGTLYNEQF

V: TRBV6-6
D: NA
J: TRBJ1-2
CDR3: ASSLTGTTNYGYT

V: TRBV20-1
D: NA
J: TRBJ1-2
CDR3: SASVPDGYT

V: TRBV6-6
D: TRBD1
J: TRBJ2-5
CDR3: ASTRDSQETQY

V: TRBV6-5
D: TRBD1
J: TRBJ1-4
CDR3: ASRRRQGWEKLF

V: TRBV5-6
D: TRBD1
J: TRBJ2-1
CDR3: ASSLGTGAPYNEQF

V: TRBV4-2
D: TRBD1
J: TRBJ1-4
CDR3: ASSQEGRLRTGLGEKLF

V: TRBV5-6
D: TRBD1
J: TRBJ2-2
CDR3: ASSPLTGAGELF

V: TRBV2
D: TRBD1
J: TRBJ2-6
CDR3: ASRWDSGWILT

V: TRBV2
D: NA
J: TRBJ1-5
CDR3: ASNYRDKNQPQH

V: TRBV4-1
D: NA
J: NA
CDR3: ASSPIEGGYEQY

V: TRBV7-7
D: TRBD2
J: NA
CDR3: ASSPGLAGSYEQY

V: TRBV7-9
D: NA
J: TRBJ1-2
CDR3: ASSFPGPQNLYGYT

V: TRBV10-1
D: NA
J: TRBJ2-2
CDR3: ASSSHGSGDTGELF

V: TRBV6-6
D: TRBD2
J: TRBJ2-7
CDR3: ASIKAGSSYEQY

V: TRBV7-9
D: TRBD2
J: TRBJ2-3
CDR3: ASRRGGAVDTQY

V: TRBV7-9
D: TRBD2
J: TRBJ2-1
CDR3: ASSLGAGDYNEQF